The next 28 T cell receptor beta chains were all read from a single sample in a study of blood T cell repertoires in COVID-19. Assay: immunoSEQ multiplex PCR; the TCRdb copy retains only in-frame clones and omits some. The sample yields more than 150,000 clones, around nine tenths seen once. Sequencing was done on a sample of peripheral blood. The receptors shown here come from a man between 40 and 49 years old with acute or convalescent COVID-19.

The chain links TRBV28 to TRBJ1-2; D perhaps matches TRBD1 (5 bases). V dropped 8 bases and J dropped 3 bases, with 10 bases sitting between them. The CDR3 is made up of 12 amino acids. Germline CDR1 is MDHEN and CDR2 is SYDVKM. CDR3 DNA sequence: TGTGCCAGCGAAGGGACTCACTATGGCTACACCTTC. It codes for CASEGTHYGYTF.

The genes are TRBV19 and TRBJ2-1; 10 positions match TRBD2. Trimming at V came to 7 bases and at J to 8 bases, leaving 11 bases not matched to a gene. CDR1 and CDR2 (germline): LNHDA, SQIVND (reference sequence). CDR3 length equals 15 residues. The CDR3 loop reads CASTLLAGSSDEQFF. The CDR3 DNA follows: TGTGCCAGTACTCTACTAGCGGGGTCTTCCGATGAGCAGTTCTTC. Filled out from reference TRBV19 and TRBJ2-1, the complete variable domain reads DGGITQSPKYLFRKEGQNVTLSCEQNLNHDAMYWYRQDPGQGLRLIYYSQIVNDFQKGDIAEGYSVSREKKESFPLTVTSAQKNPTAFYLCASTLLAGSSDEQFFGPGTRLTVL.

The chain employs TRBV5-1 and TRBJ2-5, with 12 bases aligning to TRBD2. V dropped 0 bases and J dropped 6; count of bases not matched to a gene: 3. The germline gives CDR1 SGHRS, CDR2 YFSETQ. The CDR3 totals 15 residues. CDR3 DNA: TGCGCCAGCAGCTTGGAGACTAGCGGGGGACAGACCCAGTACTTC. This translates into CASSLETSGGQTQYF.

The chain has TRBV19 and TRBJ1-2; 7 nucleotides align to TRBD1. Trimming took 5 bases from V and 6 from J; bases not matched to a gene: 12. CDR3 length: 15 residues. The germline V gene encodes CDR1 LNHDA and CDR2 SQIVND (reference sequence). CDR3 amino acids: CASSYRGILPDGYTF. CDR3 nucleotide sequence: TGTGCCAGTAGTTACAGGGGAATCCTACCCGATGGCTACACCTTC.

V is TRBV2 and J is TRBJ1-6; the match to TRBD1 covers 8 bases. The CDR3 is made up of 16 amino acids. Germline lookup yields CDR1 SNHLY and CDR2 FYNNEI. Germline trimming cut 6 bases from V and 5 bases from J; bases unmatched to any gene: 9. Here the CDR3 reads CASSPGQGWDNSPLHF. The DNA for the CDR3 is TGTGCCAGCAGCCCCGGACAGGGCTGGGATAATTCACCCCTCCACTTT.

The chain couples TRBV5-1 to TRBJ2-5; the D gene is possibly TRBD2 (5 bases). CDR1 and CDR2 (germline): SGHRS, YFSETQ. Deletions cut 3 bases from V and 1 base from J, with 10 bases between. The CDR3 length is 14 residues. CDR3 residues: CASSYPDSQETQYF. In DNA, the CDR3 is TGCGCCAGCAGCTATCCGGACTCCCAAGAGACCCAGTACTTC.

Points on this clone: Other DNA sequences within the sample encode an identical CDR3. This chain joins TRBV2 and TRBJ2-7, with D possibly matching TRBD1 (5 bases). The CDR3 is made up of 14 amino acids. V was clipped by 7 bases and J by 3 bases, with 16 bases between them. CDR1 and CDR2 (germline): SNHLY, FYNNEI. The CDR3 DNA reads as TGTGCCAGCAAACCAGGGCAGGGCAGCTACGAGCAGTACTTC. It translates to CASKPGQGSYEQYF. The whole variable domain, remainder taken from reference TRBV2 and TRBJ2-7, is EPEVTQTPSHQVTQMGQEVILRCVPISNHLYFYWYRQILGQKVEFLVSFYNNEISEKSEIFDDQFSVERPDGSNFTLKIRSTKLEDSAMYFCASKPGQGSYEQYFGPGTRLTVT.

V usage is TRBV3-1 (or the pseudogene TRBV3-2) and J usage is TRBJ1-3; D gene ambiguous. The CDR3 covers 12 residues. The germline CDR1 and CDR2 sequences are LGHDT and YNNKEL (reference sequence). V shed 4 bases and J shed 4 bases, with 5 bases lying between them. CDR3 in DNA: TGTGCCAGCAGCCTGTTAGGAAACACCATATATTTT. Translating gives CASSLLGNTIYF.

This clone was picked up a small number of times. V is TRBV18 and J is TRBJ1-1; D gene uncertain. Germline V gives CDR1 KGHSH, CDR2 LQKENI. The length of the CDR3 is 13 residues. Trimming left V 4 bases short and J 0 bases short, with 6 bases between. The CDR3 loop reads CASSLDMNTEAFF. The CDR3 bases are TGTGCCAGCTCACTAGACATGAACACTGAAGCTTTCTTT.

The DNA of the CDR3 is TGTGCCAGCAGTGCGCGAGGACTAGCGGGGGGGCGAGATACGCAGTATTTT. Residues: CASSARGLAGGRDTQYF. The chain carries TRBV6-2 or TRBV6-3 and TRBJ2-3, with 15 bases identical to TRBD2. CDR1 is MNHEY and CDR2 is SVGEGT in the germline V gene. This CDR3 comprises 17 residues. Losses at the gene ends were 5 bases for V and 5 bases for J; bases not matched to a gene: 8.

The rearrangement joins TRBV7-9 to TRBJ1-3; weak D call: TRBD1 (5 bases). Trimming cost V 2 bases and J 5 bases, with 13 bases left between them. This CDR3 region has 15 residues. Per germline, CDR1 SEHNR and CDR2 FQNEAQ (reference sequence). DNA of the CDR3: TGTGCCAGCAGCTTATTTGAGGCAGGGAGAAACACCATATATTTT. Translation gives CASSLFEAGRNTIYF.

This clone has more than one count but fewer than ten. V usage is TRBV28 and J usage is TRBJ2-2; TRBD1 might be the D (7 bases). Looked up from germline, CDR1 is MDHEN and CDR2 is SYDVKM. The CDR3 contains 16 residues. V was shortened by 5 bases and J by 8 bases, with 21 bases between the two germline ends. CDR3 in DNA: TGTGCCAGCAGTCTGGGACTGAAGGGGGCTGGAGGGGAGCTGTTTTTT. Its protein is CASSLGLKGAGGELFF.

The chain recombines TRBV23-1 with TRBJ2-5, with D perhaps TRBD1 (6 bases). TRBV23-1 qualifies as an ORF whose function is uncertain. Trimming stripped 3 bases from V and 5 bases from J, with 10 bases between. CDR3 length: 13 amino acids. CDR3 in amino acids: CASSQGAWETQYF. DNA of the CDR3: TGCGCCAGCAGTCAGGGGGCATGGGAGACCCAGTACTTC.

The CDR3: CASSPLRQGVSAFF. The CDR3 nucleotides are TGTGCCAGCAGTCCCTTGCGACAGGGGGTGTCCGCTTTCTTT. This rearrangement joins TRBV27 to TRBJ1-1, with 9 bases lining up with TRBD1. The V gene end was trimmed by 5 bases and the J gene end by 11 bases; junction bases not matched to a gene: 12. CDR3 length equals 14 residues. CDR1 and CDR2 from the germline V gene are MNHEY and SMNVEV (reference sequence).

J is TRBJ1-5 and V is TRBV10-1; a weak D match, TRBD1 (6 bases). The CDR3 totals 13 residues. Germline values: CDR1 WNHNN, CDR2 SYGVQD (reference sequence). V shed 5 bases and J shed 10 bases, with 15 bases lying between them. The CDR3 loop reads CASSLTLQGPQHF. Here the CDR3 DNA reads TGCGCCAGCAGTCTAACACTACAGGGTCCCCAGCATTTT.

The chain employs TRBV29-1 and TRBJ1-2; possibly TRBD1 for D (5 bases). V was cut by 1 base and J by 8 bases, with 14 bases left in between. The CDR3 sequence is 13 residues long. The germline V gene encodes CDR1 SQVTM and CDR2 ANQGSEA. The CDR3 region has the DNA TGCAGCGTTGAAGTCGCGGGGGTCGGAGGCTACACCTTC. Its protein is CSVEVAGVGGYTF. The entire variable domain, with the rest obtained from reference TRBV29-1 and TRBJ1-2, is as follows: SAVISQKPSRDICQRGTSLTIQCQVDSQVTMMFWYRQQPGQSLTLIATANQGSEATYESGFVIDKFPISRPNLTFSTLTVSNMSPEDSSIYLCSVEVAGVGGYTFGSGTRLTVV.

V gene TRBV2 combines with J gene TRBJ2-7; weak D call: TRBD1 (6 bases). CDR1 is SNHLY and CDR2 is FYNNEI in the germline V gene. The V and J ends lost 6 bases and 0 bases respectively, with 12 bases between them. This CDR3 is 14 amino acids long. CDR3 in DNA: TGTGCCAGCAGAATTCAGGGGCCCTCCTACGAGCAGTACTTC. This codes for CASRIQGPSYEQYF.

The CDR3 DNA reads as TGTGCCAGCAGCAAAGTTCACTGCCCGATACGAGATACGCAGTATTTT. Its translation is CASSKVHCPIRDTQYF. The chain links TRBV21-1 to TRBJ2-3; the table gives TRBD2 as D, unverified against the DNA. TRBV21-1 is a listed pseudogene. The CDR3 has 16 amino acids.

The CDR3 is CASSLALLGFAEAFF. The CDR3, as DNA: TGTGCCAGCAGCTTAGCGCTGCTAGGTTTCGCTGAAGCTTTCTTT. J is TRBJ1-1 and V is TRBV7-2; unclear D gene. The germline V gene encodes CDR1 SGHTA and CDR2 FQGNSA. The CDR3 length is 15 residues. Between the trimmed V and J ends, which lost 0 bases and 6 bases, there was a span of 14 bases.

The chain has TRBV10-1 and TRBJ1-1, with D perhaps TRBD1 (6 bases). CDR1 is WNHNN and CDR2 is SYGVQD in the germline V gene (reference sequence). With 4 bases removed from V and 4 bases from J, the gap between germline ends came to 13 bases. The CDR3 is 14 amino acids. Here the CDR3 DNA reads TGCGCCAGCAGTGCCCACAGGGTTGGCACTGAAGCTTTCTTT. Its protein product is CASSAHRVGTEAFF.

This chain uses TRBV30 with TRBJ2-2; D unclear. V lost 5 bases and J lost 4, with 11 bases in between. Germline V gene sequence: CDR1 GTSNPN, CDR2 SVGIG (reference sequence). This CDR3 contains 13 residues. The CDR3 bases are TGTGCCTGGGGCGGCAGGCGCACCGGGGAGCTGTTTTTT. Translating it yields CAWGGRRTGELFF.

The rearrangement uses TRBV7-9 and TRBJ2-7; 8 bases are a match to TRBD2. The CDR3 totals 16 residues. After removal of 1 base from V and 0 bases from J, the junction contained 5 bases not matched to a gene. Germline V gives CDR1 SEHNR, CDR2 FQNEAQ (reference sequence). The CDR3 protein is CASSLGSGGSSYEQYF. For the CDR3, the DNA is TGTGCCAGCAGCTTAGGGTCGGGGGGGTCCTCCTACGAGCAGTACTTC. Complete variable domain (other parts from reference TRBV7-9 and TRBJ2-7): DTGVSQNPRHKITKRGQNVTFRCDPISEHNRLYWYRQTLGQGPEFLTYFQNEAQLEKSRLLSDRFSAERPKGSFSTLEIQRTEQGDSAMYLCASSLGSGGSSYEQYFGPGTRLTVT.

J is TRBJ2-3 and V is TRBV7-8, with 9 bases aligning to TRBD2. With 2 bases clipped from V and 0 bases from J, the junction kept 9 bases outside the gene matches. CDR1 SGHVS and CDR2 FQNEAQ come from the germline V gene. This CDR3 contains 18 residues. The CDR3 DNA reads as TGTGCCAGCAGCTTAATTCAGCGGGGGGACCCTAGCACAGATACGCAGTATTTT. It specifies CASSLIQRGDPSTDTQYF.

The chain joins TRBV6-4 to TRBJ2-2, with 8 positions matching TRBD1. There are 15 residues in the CDR3. The germline V gene has CDR1 MRHNA and CDR2 SNTAGT. The ends lost 5 bases at V and 6 bases at J; junction bases unmatched: 8. CDR3 coding DNA: TGTGCCAGCAGTCCAGGGGGCGCCTCCGCCGGGGAGCTGTTTTTT. It specifies CASSPGGASAGELFF.

CDR3 in DNA: TGTGCCTGGAGTGGAGGAGGGACCTACCAAGAGACCCAGTACTTC. Translating gives CAWSGGGTYQETQYF. This chain links TRBV30 with TRBJ2-5; a possible D gene is TRBD2 (6 bases). The CDR3 is 15 amino acids. Trimming shortened V by 1 base and J by 0 bases, and 12 bases separated the two germline ends. Per germline, CDR1 GTSNPN and CDR2 SVGIG (reference sequence).

The chain recombines TRBV5-1 with TRBJ2-3; D might be TRBD2 (6 bases). Germline V gene data show CDR1 as SGHRS and CDR2 as YFSETQ. The V gene lost 0 bases and the J gene lost 5 bases, with 10 bases spanning the gap. There are 14 residues in the CDR3. DNA for the CDR3: TGCGCCAGCAGCTTGGGCGGGGTGAGAGATACGCAGTATTTT. Its translation is CASSLGGVRDTQYF.

V usage is TRBV4-2 and J usage is TRBJ2-3, with D uncertain. The CDR3 is 13 residues long. Per the germline V gene, CDR1 is LGHNA and CDR2 is YNFKEQ. V dropped 6 bases and J dropped 2 bases, with 9 bases sitting between them. In DNA form, the CDR3 reads TGTGCCAGCAGATCGGAGCCCACAGATACGCAGTATTTT. Translation gives CASRSEPTDTQYF.

CDR3 in DNA: TGTGCCAGCAGCTCAGGCCGCGCAGGGAAAGAAAAACTGTTTTTT. Translated, it gives CASSSGRAGKEKLFF. The chain is built from TRBV28 and TRBJ1-4; D perhaps matches TRBD1 (5 bases). The CDR3 loop spans 15 amino acids. Germline-derived CDR1 and CDR2 are MDHEN and SYDVKM. The V and J ends lost 6 bases and 8 bases respectively, with 19 bases between them.